This TCR beta chain came from a study of T cell responses to AZD1222 COVID-19 vaccine. Findings and caveats of the study: Females outnumbered males among donors, who were mostly white British; clonal diversity was possibly underestimated. Among spike-specific TCRs, nearly half reportedly target unmutated variant regions. Rises in breadth and depth of Spike-specific TCRs came after two AZD1222 doses. The number of AZD1222 recipients seropositive at baseline was only 5 to 7.

This CDR3 is built from 12 residues. The V gene lost 6 bases and the J gene lost 6 bases, with 8 bases spanning the gap. Measured with immunoSEQ multiplex PCR; TCRdb has only the in-frame clones, and not every one. The sample has over 150,000 clones; 88% are singletons. A remark on this clone: Its antigen is still unknown.

The receptor comes from an adult in good health. The material sequenced was peripheral blood, taken on day 0 of AZD1222 vaccination. The chain joins TRBV12-3 or TRBV12-4 to TRBJ1-4; D not resolved. DNA of the CDR3: TGTGCCAGCAGACGTACCTATGAAAAACTGTTTTTT. Translated: CASRRTYEKLFF.